This T cell receptor (beta chain) came from a study of regulatory T cells in long-lasting Graves disease. Notes on the study in general: The study found persistent patients shared more public clonotypes (over 2,500) than new patients (approximately 970). Sampling was limited to peripheral blood rather than thyroid tissue.

Researchers made TCR beta libraries by using iRepertoire HTBI primers and running Arm-PCR on CDR3 regions. MiXCR, applied by TCRdb to the multiplex PCR reads, yields one record per CDR3 protein. Of approximately 360,000 distinct CDR3 sequences in the sample, 10% to 15% are singletons; the top ten hold approximately 20%. Time point described: newly diagnosed GD, antithyroid drugs for less than 3 months. Making the TCR library involved RNA that had been extracted from PBMCs. The CDR3 covers 13 residues. Germline-derived CDR1 and CDR2 are SGHAT and FQNNGV. V was pared by 3 bases and J by 9 bases, with 12 bases between. In this sample, this clonotype turned up a few times. Its cognate antigen is unknown. These data also featured in a second study, about T cells in Graves' hyperthyroidism and ophthalmopathy. That investigation notes: The hyperthyroidism patients had all been newly diagnosed, and their disease duration was under 2 months. Their ages ranged from 18 to 65 years.

The rearrangement uses TRBV11-2 and TRBJ2-1, with D perhaps TRBD2 (6 bases). The TCR sequence derives from a woman aged 18 to 35 with Graves disease. This material consisted of peripheral blood mononuclear cells (PBMCs), taken at new diagnosis, from a patient treated with antithyroid drugs. Written as DNA, the CDR3 is TGTGCCAGCAGCTTTAGACTAGAGGGTGAGCAGTTCTTC. Translating it yields CASSFRLEGEQFF.